These 28 T cell receptor beta chains were sequenced from one sample in a study of T cells in Graves' hyperthyroidism and ophthalmopathy. The investigators amplified TCR beta CDR3 regions from RNA transcripts. HTBI primers were employed in a first-round RT-PCR of the TCR CDR3. TCRdb redid the calling of the multiplex PCR reads with MiXCR, one entry per CDR3 protein. The profile covers around 280,000 distinct CDR3 sequences, with about 14% appearing a single time and 7% to 8.5% taken by the ten largest. Sample: blood. The receptors originated from a woman aged 30 to 39 with Graves' hyperthyroidism that later progressed to Graves' ophthalmopathy.

At least ten counts were recorded for this clonotype. The chain uses TRBV5-6 and TRBJ1-6, with a weak D call TRBD1 (6 bases). The V end lost 2 bases, the J end lost 8 bases, and 14 bases lay between the germline ends. The V gene's germline CDR1 is SGHDT and CDR2 YYEEEE. The CDR3 has 15 amino acids. CDR3 residues: CASSFLQGVDSPLHF. CDR3 sequence (DNA): TGTGCCAGCAGCTTTTTACAGGGAGTTGATTCACCCCTCCACTTT.

The V gene is TRBV4-2, the J gene TRBJ1-2, with D tentatively TRBD1 (5 bases). The CDR3 runs to 15 residues. Trimming removed 4 bases from V and 11 bases from J, with 23 bases in between. Germline CDR1 and CDR2: LGHNA and YNFKEQ. CDR3 DNA sequence: TGTGCCAGCAGCCCGGGGACGGCGACTCTATGGGGTTACACCTTC. Translation: CASSPGTATLWGYTF.

This clonotype was counted ten times or more. The V call is TRBV7-2, the J call TRBJ2-7; 7 bases fit TRBD1. The V segment lost 5 bases and the J segment 6 bases; nucleotides outside the gene matches: 16. In germline, CDR1 is SGHTA, CDR2 FQGNSA. The CDR3 loop spans 16 amino acids. CDR3 coding DNA: TGTGCCAGCAGCGCCCCGGGCCTCACAGGGGTGAGCGAGCAGTACTTC. The encoded protein is CASSAPGLTGVSEQYF.

This clonotype was seen at least ten times. This sequence joins TRBV10-3 and TRBJ1-1; D uncertain. Trimming took 6 bases from V and 2 from J, leaving 16 bases between them. Germline CDR1 ENHRY, CDR2 SYGVKD. This CDR3 has 15 amino acids. CDR3 bases: TGTGCCATCAGAGCGTCTCTGCGGGGTAACACTGAAGCTTTCTTT. It yields the protein CAIRASLRGNTEAFF.

This clonotype appeared many times. The V gene is TRBV27, the J gene TRBJ2-5, with a possible D match to TRBD2 (6 bases). CDR1 and CDR2 (germline): MNHEY, SMNVEV (reference sequence). The V end lost 5 bases, the J end lost 5 bases, and 21 bases lay between the germline ends. The CDR3 runs 16 residues. The DNA for the CDR3 is TGTGCCAGCAGTCCAATTCCCGGACGGGGGTGGGAGACCCAGTACTTC. Its protein is CASSPIPGRGWETQYF.

Note on this clonotype: Just one base apart from a much larger clone, this may be a read error. The chain employs TRBV3-1 and TRBJ1-1; TRBD1 aligns across 9 bases. The CDR3 has 15 amino acids. From germline, CDR1 is LGHDT and CDR2 YNNKEL (reference sequence). V dropped 4 bases and J dropped 7; count of bases not matched to a gene: 10. The CDR3 sequence: CASSRLTGGGSEAFF. CDR3 DNA sequence: TGTGCCAGCAGCCGTTTGACAGGGGGAGGGAGTGAAGCTTTCTTT.

This chain joins TRBV3-1 and TRBJ2-2, with 11 bases matching TRBD1. Unmatched junction bases numbered 8, after V lost 2 bases and J lost 9 bases. The CDR3 contains 16 residues. Germline CDR1 LGHDT, CDR2 YNNKEL (reference sequence). The CDR3 DNA reads as TGTGCCAGCAGCCAAACCGGGACAGGGGGAGTTCGGGAGCTGTTTTTT. It encodes CASSQTGTGGVRELFF.

This clonotype was found many times. The J gene is TRBJ1-2, the V gene TRBV7-9; D call uncertain. Between the trimmed V and J ends, which lost 5 bases and 4 bases, there was a span of 14 bases. CDR3 length: 14 residues. Germline V gene data show CDR1 as SEHNR and CDR2 as FQNEAQ (reference sequence). The CDR3 reads CASSPFREGYGYTF. The CDR3 coding sequence is TGTGCCAGCAGCCCTTTTAGGGAGGGCTATGGCTACACCTTC.

This clonotype came up many times. The chain recombines TRBV6-1 with TRBJ2-5; tentatively, D is TRBD1 or TRBD2 (5 bases each). The length of the CDR3 is 12 residues. Trimming pared 5 bases from V and 4 bases from J, leaving 8 bases between. Germline loops: CDR1 MNHNS, CDR2 SASEGT. CDR3 in DNA: TGTGCCAGCAGTAGGGACGGAGAGACCCAGTACTTC. This encodes CASSRDGETQYF.

Ten or more counts support this clonotype. This sequence joins TRBV28 and TRBJ1-1; 8 bases line up with TRBD1. This CDR3 contains 15 residues. Germline V gene sequence: CDR1 MDHEN, CDR2 SYDVKM. Trimming took 3 bases from V and 1 from J; bases not matched to a gene: 4. The CDR3 sequence is CASSFRGPRNTEAFF. CDR3 nucleotides: TGTGCCAGCAGTTTCAGGGGGCCCCGGAACACTGAAGCTTTCTTT.

There are many counts of this clonotype. The chain employs TRBV3-1 and TRBJ2-7; D is uncertain. V lost 4 bases, J lost 6 bases, and 19 bases lay in between. The CDR3 has 15 residues. Germline-derived CDR1 and CDR2 are LGHDT and YNNKEL (reference sequence). The CDR3 here is CASSPDHTPSGEQYF. CDR3 sequence (DNA): TGTGCCAGCAGCCCCGACCATACCCCCAGTGGCGAGCAGTACTTC.

This clonotype was seen many times. The rearrangement links TRBV5-1 to TRBJ1-1, with 7 bases fitting TRBD1. From germline, CDR1 is SGHRS and CDR2 YFSETQ. The CDR3 consists of 14 residues. V trimming: 4 bases; J trimming: 4 bases; junction bases outside the gene matches: 7. In DNA, the CDR3 is TGCGCCAGCAGCCCCGGGACAGCCTCCACTGAAGCTTTCTTT. Translation: CASSPGTASTEAFF.

In this sample, this clonotype turned up a few times. The rearrangement uses TRBV6-1 and TRBJ2-7, with TRBD2 matching 10 bases. From germline, CDR1 is MNHNS and CDR2 SASEGT. Trimming took 6 bases from V and 2 from J; bases not matched to a gene: 4. This CDR3 has 14 amino acids. The CDR3 DNA sequence: TGTGCCAGCAGCCCCAGCGGGAGGGCCTACGAGCAGTACTTC. Protein sequence: CASSPSGRAYEQYF.

This clonotype has a count of ten or more. V and J are TRBV12-3 or TRBV12-4 and TRBJ1-3; 8 bases map to TRBD1. This CDR3 has 14 residues. After removal of 6 bases from V and 5 bases from J, the junction contained 6 bases not matched to a gene. The CDR3, as DNA: TGTGCCAGCAGCCCTGGACAGGGTAGAAACACCATATATTTT. Protein sequence: CASSPGQGRNTIYF.

The chain links TRBV19 to TRBJ2-6; no reliable D call. CDR3 length equals 15 residues. Trimming cost V 0 bases and J 4 bases, with 7 bases left between them. The germline V gene encodes CDR1 LNHDA and CDR2 SQIVND (reference sequence). CDR3 sequence (DNA): TGTGCCAGTAGTATAGATGGAACCGGGGCCAACGTCCTGACTTTC. This translates into CASSIDGTGANVLTF.

In its sample, this clonotype was seen many times. The chain has TRBV7-3 and TRBJ2-1; 9 nucleotides line up with TRBD1. The germline CDR1 and CDR2 sequences are SGHTA and FQGTGA. The CDR3 is 17 amino acids. V gave up 4 bases and J gave up 1 base; unmatched junction bases: 8. The CDR3 here is CASSSGGGTGSYNEQFF. The CDR3 DNA reads as TGTGCCAGCAGCTCAGGGGGGGGGACAGGGTCCTACAATGAGCAGTTCTTC.

The sample holds many counts of this clonotype. This chain connects TRBV7-4 to TRBJ1-1; 7 bases line up with TRBD1. V trimming: 5 bases; J trimming: 1 base; junction bases outside the gene matches: 10. The CDR3 contains 16 residues. Germline CDR1 reads SGHVT; CDR2 reads SQSDAQ. In DNA form, the CDR3 reads TGTGCCAGCAGCCTTTACCGGGACAGACAGAACACTGAAGCTTTCTTT. As protein: CASSLYRDRQNTEAFF. Variable domain in full (rest from reference TRBV7-4 and TRBJ1-1): GAGVSQSPRYKVAKRGRDVALRCDSISGHVTLYWYRQTLGQGSEVLTYSQSDAQRDKSGRPSGRFSAERPERSVSTLKIQRTEQGDSAVYLCASSLYRDRQNTEAFFGQGTRLTVV.

This clonotype was observed many times. The chain uses TRBV7-2 and TRBJ2-3; no clear D gene. Trimming took 1 base from V and 0 from J, leaving 5 bases between them. This CDR3 comprises 14 residues. Germline CDR1 reads SGHTA; CDR2 reads FQGNSA. This CDR3 is CASSLDQSTDTQYF. The CDR3, as DNA: TGTGCCAGCAGCTTAGACCAAAGCACAGATACGCAGTATTTT.

This chain connects TRBV7-6 to TRBJ1-6, with D unresolved. The CDR3 totals 13 residues. Germline V gene data show CDR1 as SGHVS and CDR2 as FNYEAQ. The ends were cut back, 2 bases at V and 10 bases at J, with 9 bases in the middle. The chain's CDR3 is CASSLNEGSPLHF. The CDR3 DNA sequence: TGTGCCAGCAGCTTAAATGAGGGATCACCCCTCCACTTT.

This clonotype was detected many times. The rearrangement joins TRBV5-1 to TRBJ1-1; D ambiguous. V was shortened by 0 bases and J by 1 base, with 4 bases between the two germline ends. The CDR3 runs to 13 residues. Germline-derived CDR1 and CDR2 are SGHRS and YFSETQ. The CDR3 nucleotides read TGCGCCAGCAGCTTGGAGAGGAACACTGAAGCTTTCTTT. Translating it yields CASSLERNTEAFF.

This clonotype has at least ten counts. V gene TRBV7-9 combines with J gene TRBJ2-5; D possibly corresponds to TRBD2 (5 bases). Germline V gene data show CDR1 as SEHNR and CDR2 as FQNEAQ (reference sequence). The V end was cut by 1 base, the J end by 7 bases, with 16 bases between. This CDR3 contains 15 residues. The CDR3 here is CASSLGTAIEGTQYF. CDR3 sequence (DNA): TGTGCCAGCAGCTTAGGGACGGCGATCGAGGGGACCCAGTACTTC.

This clonotype was recorded many times. The rearrangement uses TRBV20-1 and TRBJ2-7, with a weak D call TRBD1 (6 bases). V was pared by 8 bases and J by 2 bases, with 25 bases between. Germline V gives CDR1 DFQATT, CDR2 SNEGSKA (reference sequence). This CDR3 spans 16 amino acids. The CDR3 protein is CSYIPPANRVPYEQYF. The CDR3 DNA reads TGCAGTTACATCCCCCCGGCGAACAGGGTACCCTACGAGCAGTACTTC.

V and J are TRBV20-1 and TRBJ2-7; weak D call: TRBD2 (5 bases). The CDR3 is 13 residues long. V shed 6 bases and J shed 1 base, with 13 bases lying between them. The germline CDR1 and CDR2 sequences are DFQATT and SNEGSKA (reference sequence). CDR3 sequence: CSAHLRGSYEQYF. The CDR3, as DNA: TGCAGTGCCCATTTACGGGGTTCCTACGAGCAGTACTTC.

This clonotype was detected many times. The gene calls are TRBV14 and TRBJ1-2; 7 bases line up with TRBD1. The ends lost 1 base at V and 4 bases at J; junction bases unmatched: 3. CDR3 size: 14 residues. The germline V gene has CDR1 SGHDN and CDR2 FVKESK. In DNA form, the CDR3 reads TGTGCCAGCAGCCAAGGGACAGGCGGCTATGGCTACACCTTC. This codes for CASSQGTGGYGYTF.

This clonotype was seen ten or more times. CDR3 region: CASSIRGPGVLLETQYF. The CDR3 DNA sequence: TGTGCCAGTAGTATAAGAGGTCCAGGGGTTCTTTTGGAGACCCAGTACTTC. The chain has TRBV19 and TRBJ2-5; tentative D call: TRBD1 (6 bases). V lost 2 bases, J lost 5 bases, and 21 bases lay in between. Germline values: CDR1 LNHDA, CDR2 SQIVND (reference sequence). This CDR3 is built from 17 residues.

The sample holds many counts of this clonotype. This sequence joins TRBV3-1 and TRBJ2-1, with 12 nucleotides matching TRBD1. The CDR3 sequence is 16 residues long. V shed 6 bases, J shed 13 bases, and the junction held 16 bases outside the gene matches. CDR1 is LGHDT and CDR2 is YNNKEL in the germline V gene (reference sequence). The CDR3 loop reads CASRDTGQGAVWSQFF. The CDR3 bases are TGTGCCAGCAGGGACACGGGACAGGGGGCTGTCTGGTCTCAGTTCTTC.

This clonotype was seen repeatedly, ten times or more. The chain recombines TRBV30 with TRBJ2-5, with D perhaps TRBD2 (5 bases). The CDR3 has 13 amino acids. The germline V and J ends were trimmed by 3 bases and 3 bases, with 11 bases remaining between them. Germline-derived CDR1 and CDR2 are GTSNPN and SVGIG (reference sequence). The CDR3 sequence is CAWSGLVKETQYF. DNA of the CDR3: TGTGCCTGGAGCGGACTGGTAAAAGAGACCCAGTACTTC.

At least ten counts were recorded for this clonotype. The chain has TRBV6-2 or TRBV6-3 and TRBJ1-1, with D perhaps matching TRBD1 (5 bases). The germline V and J ends were trimmed by 5 bases and 0 bases, with 13 bases remaining between them. Germline V lookup: CDR1 MNHEY, CDR2 SVGEGT. There are 15 residues in the CDR3. The CDR3 region has the DNA TGTGCCAGCAGTCTACCCGGGGGGGTGAACACTGAAGCTTTCTTT. Protein: CASSLPGGVNTEAFF.